This TCR beta chain appears in the sequencing data of a study of T cells in Graves' hyperthyroidism and ophthalmopathy. Study-wide background: At initial diagnosis, before any treatment had begun, peripheral blood was obtained.

About this clonotype: Its specificity is not known.

The investigators amplified TCR beta CDR3 regions from RNA transcripts. Researchers ran a first-round RT-PCR on the TCR CDR3 using the HTBI primer set. TCRdb processed the multiplex PCR reads anew with MiXCR; each CDR3 protein has one entry. The sample gives some 550,000 distinct CDR3 sequences, around 20% of which show up once; roughly 29% is in the top ten. Study observations and caveats: In simple terms, a model built on 13 V-J features told ophthalmopathy apart from stable hyperthyroidism. Blood shared most expanded thyroid clonotypes above 0.001.

The junction had 3 bases not matched to a gene; V was cut back by 2 bases and J by 1 base. The CDR3 loop spans 16 amino acids. Germline assignment: CDR1 SGHTA and CDR2 FQGNSA. The chain uses TRBV7-2 and TRBJ2-3, with 10 bases matching TRBD2. The specimen sequenced was blood. The source of this sequence is a man aged 18 to 30 with Graves' hyperthyroidism. The CDR3 reads CASSLTTSGGTDTQYF. The CDR3 DNA is TGTGCCAGCAGCTTAACCACTAGCGGGGGCACAGATACGCAGTATTTT.